Listed below are T cell receptor beta chains from one sample, sequenced in a study of T cells in Graves' hyperthyroidism and ophthalmopathy. TCRdb ran MiXCR on the multiplex PCR reads and lists one entry per CDR3 protein. The sample has around 280,000 distinct CDR3 sequences, more than 10% seen once. The sample taken for sequencing was blood. All receptors derive from a woman aged 30 to 39 with Graves' hyperthyroidism that later progressed to Graves' ophthalmopathy. Both conserved end residues are part of each CDR3. D genes are given only for firm matches. The size entry is marked missing in some rows and otherwise reads once, few, many or a size class.

size	D	V	J	CDR3	DNA
many	.	TRBV28	TRBJ2-7	CASNPPGGHEQYF	TGTGCCAGCAATCCGCCAGGGGGGCACGAGCAGTACTTC
many	.	TRBV30	TRBJ1-2	CAWKGRGYGYTF	TGTGCCTGGAAAGGCAGGGGCTATGGCTACACCTTC
many	TRBD2	TRBV20-1	TRBJ2-1	CSARSGTSEVNEQFF	TGCAGTGCTAGATCCGGGACTAGCGAGGTCAATGAGCAGTTCTTC
.	.	TRBV20-1	TRBJ1-5	CSARLPQGNQPQHF	TGCAGTGCTAGACTGCCTCAGGGTAATCAGCCCCAGCATTTT
.	TRBD2	TRBV19	TRBJ2-3	CASSATGTSSQYF	TGTGCCAGTAGTGCTACCGGGACTAGTTCCCAGTATTTT
many	.	TRBV12-3/TRBV12-4	TRBJ2-5	CASRPKYQETQYF	TGTGCCAGCAGGCCCAAGTACCAAGAGACCCAGTACTTC
few	.	TRBV30	TRBJ1-1	CAWSETGNTEAFF	TGTGCCTGGAGCGAGACAGGGAACACTGAAGCTTTCTTT
many	.	TRBV7-2	TRBJ1-5	CASSLAAGRSQPQHF	TGTGCCAGCAGCTTAGCTGCAGGAAGAAGTCAGCCCCAGCATTTT
few	.	TRBV9	TRBJ2-3	CASSVGGHITDTQYF	TGTGCCAGCAGCGTAGGCGGGCACATCACAGATACGCAGTATTTT
many	.	TRBV7-2	TRBJ2-7	CASSLGRSTYEQYF	TGTGCCAGCAGCTTGGGACGGTCAACCTACGAGCAGTACTTC
few	.	TRBV29-1	TRBJ1-1	CSPRVLTEAFF	TGCAGCCCACGAGTTTTGACTGAAGCTTTCTTT
many	.	TRBV29-1	TRBJ1-2	CSVRTYGYTF	TGCAGCGTTAGGACCTATGGCTACACCTTC
many	.	TRBV11-2	TRBJ1-4	CASSLGVGVEKLFF	TGTGCCAGCAGCTTAGGTGTCGGCGTCGAAAAACTGTTTTTT
many	TRBD2	TRBV29-1	TRBJ2-5	CSVGLAGRETQYF	TGCAGCGTGGGACTAGCAGGGCGAGAGACCCAGTACTTC
.	.	TRBV7-9	TRBJ2-1	CASSLGTAYYNEQFF	TGTGCCAGCAGCTTAGGGACTGCATACTACAATGAGCAGTTCTTC
few	TRBD2	TRBV4-3	TRBJ2-7	CASSQARASGPYEQYF	TGCGCCAGCAGCCAGGCAAGGGCTAGCGGACCCTACGAGCAGTACTTC
.	TRBD1	TRBV4-2	TRBJ1-5	CASSQGQGAQPQHF	TGTGCCAGCAGCCAAGGACAGGGGGCTCAGCCCCAGCATTTT
many	.	TRBV3-1	TRBJ2-1	CASSQGRDSHNEQFF	TGTGCCAGCAGCCAAGGGAGGGACAGCCACAATGAGCAGTTCTTC
.	TRBD1	TRBV27	TRBJ1-5	CASRDRGVDQPQHF	TGTGCCAGCAGGGACAGGGGAGTCGATCAGCCCCAGCATTTT
.	TRBD1	TRBV19	TRBJ1-2	CASSTDRGSYGYTF	TGTGCCAGTAGTACGGACAGGGGTAGCTATGGCTACACCTTC
many	TRBD1	TRBV7-2	TRBJ2-7	CASSSGQGPLYEQYF	TGTGCCAGCAGCTCAGGACAGGGACCCCTCTACGAGCAGTACTTC
once	TRBD1	TRBV6-5	TRBJ2-1	CASSSPQGGHGEQFF	TGTGCCAGCAGTTCCCCACAGGGGGGACACGGTGAGCAGTTCTTC
few	.	TRBV5-8	TRBJ2-7	CASSLNYKGSYEQYF	TGTGCCAGCAGCTTGAATTATAAGGGCTCCTACGAGCAGTACTTC